This TCR beta chain derives from a study of blood T cells in healthy people across ages. About the research overall: Template switching picked up about one barcoded beta molecule for each two T cells.

This clonotype was observed a handful of times. The germline V gene encodes CDR1 DFQATT and CDR2 SNEGSKA (reference sequence). Trimming at V came to 4 bases and at J to 6 bases, leaving 15 bases not matched to a gene. The CDR3 has 16 residues. Together with a sample-barcoded 5' primer, a J-beta primer mix was included in a second PCR lasting about 7 to 12 cycles. Each CDR3 protein gets one entry after TCRdb re-called the 5' RACE reads with MiXCR. In the table there are 600,000 to 1,000,000 distinct CDR3 sequences, roughly 25% of which are singletons. In addition, the sample was reused for a study of T cells of mothers and their children. From that report: The donor cohort consisted of a few healthy Caucasian mothers and their six children.

Sequenced material: blood. The V gene is TRBV20-1, the J gene TRBJ2-3; 8 bases match TRBD2. The source of this sequence is a boy younger than 18 in good health. CDR3 DNA: TGCAGTGCTAAAGCAAAGCGGGAGTGTGGTTTGGATACGCAGTATTTT. This translates into CSAKAKRECGLDTQYF.